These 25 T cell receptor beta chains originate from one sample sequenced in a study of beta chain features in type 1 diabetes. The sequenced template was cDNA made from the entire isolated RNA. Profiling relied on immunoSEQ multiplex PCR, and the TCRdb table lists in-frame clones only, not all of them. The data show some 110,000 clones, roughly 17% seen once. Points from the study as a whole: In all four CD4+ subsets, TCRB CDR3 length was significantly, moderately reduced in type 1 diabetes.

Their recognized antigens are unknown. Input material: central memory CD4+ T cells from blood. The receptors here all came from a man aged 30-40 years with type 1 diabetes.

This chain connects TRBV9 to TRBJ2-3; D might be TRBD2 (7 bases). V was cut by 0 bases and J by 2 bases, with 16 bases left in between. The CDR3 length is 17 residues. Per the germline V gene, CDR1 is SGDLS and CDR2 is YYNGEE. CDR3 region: CASSVAGGAGDTDTQYF. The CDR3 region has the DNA TGTGCCAGCAGCGTAGCTGGGGGGGCGGGTGACACAGATACGCAGTATTTT.

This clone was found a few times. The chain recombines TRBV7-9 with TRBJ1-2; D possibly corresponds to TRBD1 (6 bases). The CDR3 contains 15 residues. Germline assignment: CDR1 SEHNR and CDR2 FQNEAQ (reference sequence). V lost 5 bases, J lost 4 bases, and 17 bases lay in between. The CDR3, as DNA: TGTGCCAGCAGCACACAGGGAAGCGTCAGCTATGGCTACACCTTC. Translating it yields CASSTQGSVSYGYTF.

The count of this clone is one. The CDR3 DNA follows: TGCGCCAGCAGCTTAACACCCCGCGGGGGCAATCAGCCCCAGCATTTT. This gives the protein CASSLTPRGGNQPQHF. V and J are TRBV5-1 and TRBJ1-5; D gene unclear. From germline, CDR1 is SGHRS and CDR2 YFSETQ. V lost 2 bases, J lost 2 bases, and 14 bases lay in between. This CDR3 is built from 16 residues.

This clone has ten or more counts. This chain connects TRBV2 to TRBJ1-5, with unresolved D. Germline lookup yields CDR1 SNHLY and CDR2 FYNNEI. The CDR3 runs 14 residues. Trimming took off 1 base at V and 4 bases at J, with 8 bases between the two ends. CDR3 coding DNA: TGTGCCAGCAGTGAAGACAGTCCTAATCAGCCCCAGCATTTT. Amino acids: CASSEDSPNQPQHF.

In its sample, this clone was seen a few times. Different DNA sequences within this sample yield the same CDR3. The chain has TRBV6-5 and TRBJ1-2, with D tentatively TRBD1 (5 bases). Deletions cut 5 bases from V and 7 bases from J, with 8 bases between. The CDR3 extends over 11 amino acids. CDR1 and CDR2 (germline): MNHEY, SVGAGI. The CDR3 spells CASSAGRGYTF. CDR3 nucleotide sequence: TGTGCCAGCAGTGCGGGGCGTGGCTACACCTTC.

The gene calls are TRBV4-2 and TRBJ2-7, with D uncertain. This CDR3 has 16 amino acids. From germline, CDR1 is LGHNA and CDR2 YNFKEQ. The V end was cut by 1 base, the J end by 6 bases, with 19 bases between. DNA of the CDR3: TGTGCCAGCAGCCAAGGGTGGGGAACAAGTCCCGCCGAGCAGTACTTC. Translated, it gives CASSQGWGTSPAEQYF.

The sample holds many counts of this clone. Here the CDR3 reads CSVVKATGGYTF. The CDR3, as DNA: TGCAGTGTGGTGAAGGCCACGGGGGGCTACACCTTC. J is TRBJ1-2 and V is TRBV29-1; D uncertain. The germline gives CDR1 SQVTM, CDR2 ANQGSEA. This CDR3 contains 12 residues.

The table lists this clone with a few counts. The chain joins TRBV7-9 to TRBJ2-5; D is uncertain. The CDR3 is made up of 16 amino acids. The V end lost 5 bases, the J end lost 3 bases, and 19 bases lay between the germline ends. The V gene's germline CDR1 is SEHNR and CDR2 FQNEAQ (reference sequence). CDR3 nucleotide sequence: TGTGCCAGCAGCCCCTCGAAACTGGGCAGGAAAGAGACCCAGTACTTC. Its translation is CASSPSKLGRKETQYF.

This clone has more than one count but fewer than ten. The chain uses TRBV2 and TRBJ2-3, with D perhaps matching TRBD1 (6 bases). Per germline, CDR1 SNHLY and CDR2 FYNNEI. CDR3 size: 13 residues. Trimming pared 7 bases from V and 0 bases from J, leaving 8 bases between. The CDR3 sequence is CASTGASTDTQYF. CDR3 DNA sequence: TGTGCCAGCACAGGGGCAAGCACAGATACGCAGTATTTT.

The CDR3 coding sequence is TGTGCCAGCAGAACTCCGAGCTCCTACGAGCAGTACTTC. Translated, it gives CASRTPSSYEQYF. The chain carries TRBV7-2 and TRBJ2-7; D gene unclear. Per the germline V gene, CDR1 is SGHTA and CDR2 is FQGNSA. This CDR3 is 13 amino acids long. V was shortened by 6 bases and J by 0 bases, with 9 bases between the two germline ends.

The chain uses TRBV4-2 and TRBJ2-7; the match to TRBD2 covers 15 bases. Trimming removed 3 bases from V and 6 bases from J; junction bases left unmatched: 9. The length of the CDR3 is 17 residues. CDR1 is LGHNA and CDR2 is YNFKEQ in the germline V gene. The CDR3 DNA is TGTGCCAGCAGCCAGGGGACTAGCGGGGGGCCCGACGGCGAGCAGTACTTC. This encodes CASSQGTSGGPDGEQYF.

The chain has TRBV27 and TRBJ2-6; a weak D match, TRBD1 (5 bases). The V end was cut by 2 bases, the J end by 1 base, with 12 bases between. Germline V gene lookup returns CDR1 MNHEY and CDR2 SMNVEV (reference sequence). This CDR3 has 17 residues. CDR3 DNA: TGTGCCAGCAGTTTAAACAGGCTGGGATCTGGGGCCAACGTCCTGACTTTC. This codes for CASSLNRLGSGANVLTF.

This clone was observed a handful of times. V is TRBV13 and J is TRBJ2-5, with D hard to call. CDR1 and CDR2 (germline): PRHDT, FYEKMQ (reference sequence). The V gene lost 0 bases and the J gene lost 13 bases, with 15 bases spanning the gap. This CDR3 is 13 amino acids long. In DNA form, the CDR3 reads TGTGCCAGCAGCTTAGGCCGACGAAGGGTCTTGTACTTC. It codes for CASSLGRRRVLYF. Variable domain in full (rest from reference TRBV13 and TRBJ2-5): AAGVIQSPRHLIKEKRETATLKCYPIPRHDTVYWYQQGPGQDPQFLISFYEKMQSDKGSIPDRFSAQQFSDYHSELNMSSLELGDSALYFCASSLGRRRVLYFGPGTRLLVL.

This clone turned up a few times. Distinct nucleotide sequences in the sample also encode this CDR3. The CDR3 DNA reads TGCAGCGTTCGGACAGGGGGTGGCGAGCAGTACTTC. Translation gives CSVRTGGGEQYF. The V call is TRBV29-1, the J call TRBJ2-7; 10 bases agree with TRBD1. V was pared by 5 bases and J by 6 bases, with 4 bases of the junction left unmatched. Germline CDR1 and CDR2: SQVTM and ANQGSEA. CDR3 length: 12 residues.

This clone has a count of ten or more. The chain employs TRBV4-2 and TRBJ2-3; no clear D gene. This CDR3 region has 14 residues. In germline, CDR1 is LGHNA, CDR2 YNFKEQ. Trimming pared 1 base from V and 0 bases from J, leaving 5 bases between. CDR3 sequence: CASSQGGSTDTQYF. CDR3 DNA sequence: TGTGCCAGCAGCCAAGGTGGCAGCACAGATACGCAGTATTTT.

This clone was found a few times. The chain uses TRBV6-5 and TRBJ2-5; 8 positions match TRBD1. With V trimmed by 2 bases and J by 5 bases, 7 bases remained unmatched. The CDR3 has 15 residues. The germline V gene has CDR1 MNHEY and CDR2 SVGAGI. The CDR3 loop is CASSYPRTGRETQYF. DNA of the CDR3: TGTGCCAGCAGTTACCCTAGGACAGGGAGGGAGACCCAGTACTTC.

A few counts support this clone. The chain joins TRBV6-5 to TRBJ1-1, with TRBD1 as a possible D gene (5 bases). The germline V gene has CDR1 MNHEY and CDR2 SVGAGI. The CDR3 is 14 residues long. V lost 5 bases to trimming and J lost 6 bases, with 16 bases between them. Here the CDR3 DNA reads TGTGCCAGCAGTGCCGGGGGGGATTGGGCTGAAGCTTTCTTT. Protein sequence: CASSAGGDWAEAFF.

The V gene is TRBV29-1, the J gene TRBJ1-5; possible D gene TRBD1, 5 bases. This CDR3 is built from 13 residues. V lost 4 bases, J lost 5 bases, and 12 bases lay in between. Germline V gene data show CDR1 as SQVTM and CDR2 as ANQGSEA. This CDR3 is CSVVGQGDQPQHF. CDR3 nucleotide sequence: TGCAGCGTTGTAGGGCAGGGCGATCAGCCCCAGCATTTT.

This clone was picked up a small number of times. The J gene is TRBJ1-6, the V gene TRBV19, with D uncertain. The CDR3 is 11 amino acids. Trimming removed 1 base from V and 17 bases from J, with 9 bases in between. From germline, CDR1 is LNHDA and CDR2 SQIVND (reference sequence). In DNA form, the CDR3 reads TGTGCCAGTAGTATAGCAGGCACCTTCCACTTT. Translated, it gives CASSIAGTFHF.

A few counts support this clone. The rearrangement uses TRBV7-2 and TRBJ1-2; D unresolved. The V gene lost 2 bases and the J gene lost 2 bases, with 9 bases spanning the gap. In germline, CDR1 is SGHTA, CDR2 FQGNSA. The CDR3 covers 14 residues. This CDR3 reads CASSLTDTNYGYTF. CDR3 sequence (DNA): TGTGCCAGCAGCTTAACCGACACAAACTATGGCTACACCTTC.

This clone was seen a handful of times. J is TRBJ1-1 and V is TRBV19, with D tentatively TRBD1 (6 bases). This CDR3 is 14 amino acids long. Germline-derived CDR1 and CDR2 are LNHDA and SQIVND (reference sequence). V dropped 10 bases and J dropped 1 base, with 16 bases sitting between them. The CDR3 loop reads CATETGLGNTEAFF. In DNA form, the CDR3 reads TGTGCCACCGAAACAGGGTTGGGGAACACTGAAGCTTTCTTT.

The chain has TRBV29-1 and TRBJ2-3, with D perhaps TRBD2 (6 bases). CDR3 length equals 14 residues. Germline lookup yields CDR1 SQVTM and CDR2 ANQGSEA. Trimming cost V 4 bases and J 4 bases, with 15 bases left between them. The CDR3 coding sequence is TGCAGCGTTGGGGTAGCGGAGAATCCAGATACGCAGTATTTT. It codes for CSVGVAENPDTQYF.

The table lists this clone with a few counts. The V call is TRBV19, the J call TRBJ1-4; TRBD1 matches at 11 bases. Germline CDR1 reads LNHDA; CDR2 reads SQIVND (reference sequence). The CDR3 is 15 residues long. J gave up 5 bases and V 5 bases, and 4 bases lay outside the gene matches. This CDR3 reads CASSAWDRGNEKLFF. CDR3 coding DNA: TGTGCCAGTAGTGCCTGGGACAGGGGGAATGAAAAACTGTTTTTT.

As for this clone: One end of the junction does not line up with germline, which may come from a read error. The CDR3 DNA reads as TGCAGCGTTGAAACCCAGAACTTC. This gives the protein CSVETQNF. The chain has TRBV29-1 and TRBJ2-7; D is uncertain. The CDR3 has 8 amino acids. Germline CDR1 is SQVTM and CDR2 is ANQGSEA.

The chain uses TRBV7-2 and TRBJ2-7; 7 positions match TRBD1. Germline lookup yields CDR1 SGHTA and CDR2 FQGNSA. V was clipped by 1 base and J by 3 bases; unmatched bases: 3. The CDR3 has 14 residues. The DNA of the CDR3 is TGTGCCAGCAGCTTAGGGCCAGGGGGCTACGAGCAGTACTTC. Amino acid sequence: CASSLGPGGYEQYF.